A selection of T cell receptor beta chains follows, all from one sample in a study of T-cell memory formation after mild COVID-19. TCRdb independently ran MiXCR on the 5' RACE reads; one entry per CDR3 protein. Here the sample spans about 150,000 distinct CDR3 sequences, roughly 13% being singletons. Sequenced input: PBMCs or a T cell subset sorted from them (not recorded which). Receptors were obtained from a man in his late teens or twenties who had mild COVID-19 (a few samples of this study predate the infection). Cell type and time point are not known. Both conserved end residues are part of each CDR3. D genes are given only for firm matches. For some rows the clone size is stated as once, few or many, or as a class when expanded; others skip it.

>NA|NA|TRBV20-1|TRBJ1-1
CSAPEGVRAEAFF
TGCAGTGCCCCGGAGGGGGTGCGCGCTGAAGCTTTCTTT
>NA|NA|TRBV7-3|TRBJ2-2
CASSFQTGNTGELFF
TGTGCCAGCAGCTTTCAGACAGGGAACACCGGGGAGCTGTTTTTT
>NA|few|TRBV11-2|TRBJ1-6
CASSLFNSPNSPLHF
TGTGCCAGCAGCTTATTTAACAGCCCTAATTCACCCCTCCACTTT
>NA|many|TRBV4-3|TRBJ1-2
CASSQDWLTYGYTF
TGCGCCAGCAGCCAAGATTGGCTTACTTATGGCTACACCTTC
>TRBD1|few|TRBV6-2/TRBV6-3|TRBJ2-3
CASSYPTGGVQYF
TGTGCCAGCAGTTACCCGACAGGGGGCGTGCAGTATTTT
>TRBD1|few|TRBV7-9|TRBJ2-7
CASSLATGARRYEQYF
TGTGCCAGCAGCTTAGCGACAGGGGCTCGGAGGTACGAGCAGTACTTC
>NA|NA|TRBV6-6|TRBJ2-3
CASRAYGGLSTDTQYF
TGTGCCAGCAGAGCGTACGGGGGCCTTAGCACAGATACGCAGTATTTT
>NA|many|TRBV5-6|TRBJ2-5
CASSSTYTETQYF
TGTGCCAGCAGCTCCACATATACGGAGACCCAGTACTTC
>TRBD2|NA|TRBV4-1|TRBJ2-5
CASSPLSLGGQETQYF
TGCGCCAGCAGCCCTCTTTCATTGGGAGGGCAGGAGACCCAGTACTTC
>TRBD1|many|TRBV28|TRBJ1-2
CASSEGQNYGYTF
TGTGCCAGCAGTGAGGGACAGAACTATGGCTACACCTTC
>TRBD1|NA|TRBV7-2|TRBJ1-1
CASSYYVRQGTEAFF
TGTGCCAGCAGCTACTACGTCAGACAGGGCACTGAAGCTTTCTTT
>TRBD1|few|TRBV5-1|TRBJ2-5
CASSYDRGLETQYF
TGCGCCAGCAGCTACGACAGGGGACTAGAGACCCAGTACTTC
>TRBD1|NA|TRBV4-1|TRBJ1-5
CASSQPGTGERQPQHF
TGCGCCAGCAGCCAACCCGGGACAGGGGAACGTCAGCCCCAGCATTTT
>NA|few|TRBV14|TRBJ2-3
CASSQRTTTFTDTQYF
TGTGCCAGCAGCCAACGGACCACCACCTTCACAGATACGCAGTATTTT
>NA|NA|TRBV18|TRBJ1-5
CASSLTPGRSKRTQHF
TGTGCCAGCTCACTAACTCCGGGACGGAGTAAGAGGACCCAGCATTTT
>NA|many|TRBV7-7|TRBJ1-5
CASSLKSGFQHF
TGTGCCAGCAGCTTAAAGTCGGGGTTTCAGCATTTT
>TRBD1|few|TRBV5-1|TRBJ1-2
CASSMGQGDYGYTF
TGCGCCAGCAGCATGGGACAGGGCGACTATGGCTACACCTTC
>NA|NA|TRBV6-5|TRBJ1-2
CASSLDRLLGYTF
TGTGCCAGCAGTCTCGACAGGTTACTAGGCTACACCTTC
>TRBD2|NA|TRBV20-1|TRBJ2-4
CSARGTGGLAKNIQYF
TGCAGTGCTAGAGGGACGGGGGGACTAGCCAAAAACATTCAGTACTTC
>NA|NA|TRBV3-1|TRBJ2-3
CASSQENLKVDTQYF
TGTGCCAGCAGCCAAGAAAACCTAAAGGTAGATACGCAGTATTTT
>NA|many|TRBV9|TRBJ2-7
CASSVTEGYEQYF
TGTGCCAGCAGCGTGACCGAAGGATACGAGCAGTACTTC
>TRBD2|NA|TRBV27|TRBJ2-6
CASNGGGTAGANVLTF
TGTGCCAGCAATGGGGGGGGAACGGCTGGGGCCAACGTCCTGACTTTC
>NA|few|TRBV4-1|TRBJ1-4
CASSQVQEKLFF
TGCGCCAGCAGCCAGGTACAGGAAAAACTGTTTTTT
>TRBD2|few|TRBV12-5|TRBJ2-2
CASGPALAGGPGELFF
TGTGCTAGTGGCCCGGCACTAGCGGGGGGGCCCGGGGAGCTGTTTTTT
>NA|few|TRBV6-5|TRBJ2-1
CASSLRAVGSYNEQFF
TGTGCCAGCAGTTTAAGGGCGGTTGGCTCCTACAATGAGCAGTTCTTC
>NA|NA|TRBV7-2|TRBJ1-2
CASSFAVRGNNYGYTF
TGTGCCAGCAGCTTCGCAGTTCGAGGAAACAACTATGGCTACACCTTC
>NA|many|TRBV7-2|TRBJ1-2
CASSLGGTTFNYGYTF
TGTGCCAGCAGCTTAGGAGGAACGACATTCAACTATGGCTACACCTTC
>NA|NA|TRBV7-2|TRBJ2-1
CASSLVGLRGFF
TGTGCCAGCAGCTTAGTGGGGCTCCGGGGGTTCTTC
>NA|NA|TRBV5-5|TRBJ2-1
CASSPTGDNNEQFF
TGTGCCAGCAGCCCAACCGGCGACAATAATGAGCAGTTCTTC
>NA|few|TRBV7-9|TRBJ2-5
CASSLRRGPQETQYF
TGTGCCAGCAGCCTCCGGCGGGGGCCACAAGAGACCCAGTACTTC
>NA|NA|TRBV9|TRBJ1-6
CASSVGVSGSLHF
TGTGCCAGCAGCGTAGGGGTTTCTGGATCCCTCCACTTT
>TRBD2|few|TRBV6-2/TRBV6-3|TRBJ2-5
CASRGRTSGQETQYF
TGTGCCAGCAGGGGACGGACTAGCGGCCAAGAGACCCAGTACTTC
>NA|few|TRBV20-1|TRBJ2-1
CSADRGQAPYNEQFF
TGCAGTGCCGACCGGGGTCAGGCCCCTTACAATGAGCAGTTCTTC
>NA|NA|TRBV2|TRBJ2-1
CASRGYDEQFF
TGTGCCAGCAGGGGTTACGATGAGCAGTTCTTC
>TRBD2|NA|TRBV6-2/TRBV6-3|TRBJ2-1
CASSSPTSGHPNEQFF
TGTGCCAGCAGTTCGCCTACTAGCGGGCACCCCAATGAGCAGTTCTTC
>TRBD2|few|TRBV6-5|TRBJ2-5
CASSSYSGRHQETQYF
TGTGCCAGCAGCTCGTATAGCGGGAGGCACCAAGAGACCCAGTACTTC
>NA|few|TRBV7-2|TRBJ1-4
CASSLGWGKNEKLFF
TGTGCCAGCAGCTTAGGTTGGGGAAAAAATGAAAAACTGTTTTTT
>NA|NA|TRBV5-1|TRBJ1-1
CASSLARGTSEAFF
TGCGCCAGCTCCTTGGCCAGGGGTACGTCTGAAGCTTTCTTT
>NA|NA|TRBV15|TRBJ1-5
CATNPQHF
TGTGCCACCAACCCCCAGCATTTT
>NA|few|TRBV6-2/TRBV6-3|TRBJ1-1
CASSFDVVRRAFF
TGTGCCAGCAGTTTTGATGTGGTCAGGAGAGCTTTCTTT
>TRBD1|NA|TRBV5-1|TRBJ1-1
CASRGQGENTEAFF
TGCGCCAGCAGGGGACAGGGAGAGAACACTGAAGCTTTCTTT
>NA|NA|TRBV9|TRBJ2-1
CASSPQGGARNEQFF
TGTGCCAGCAGCCCCCAGGGGGGCGCTAGGAATGAGCAGTTCTTC
>TRBD2|NA|TRBV5-1|TRBJ2-1
CASSLDVGLAFDEQFF
TGCGCCAGCAGCTTGGATGTGGGACTAGCTTTTGATGAGCAGTTCTTC
>TRBD1|few|TRBV18|TRBJ1-3
CASSPTGETAGNTIYF
TGTGCCAGCTCACCTACAGGGGAAACGGCTGGAAACACCATATATTTT
>TRBD2|many|TRBV10-3|TRBJ2-3
CAIGLREPTDTQYF
TGTGCCATCGGTCTGCGGGAGCCCACAGATACGCAGTATTTT
>NA|NA|TRBV24-1|TRBJ2-1
CATSDLTGRGQFF
TGTGCCACCAGTGACCTGACAGGCCGTGGGCAGTTCTTC
>NA|many|TRBV18|TRBJ2-7
CASSPGVTLGEQYF
TGTGCCAGCTCACCCGGGGTGACGCTAGGCGAGCAGTACTTC
>NA|NA|TRBV12-3/TRBV12-4|TRBJ1-6
CASSLDTGTGSPLHF
TGTGCCAGCAGTTTAGACACAGGGACGGGGTCACCCCTCCACTTT
>TRBD1|NA|TRBV10-3|TRBJ2-7
CAISSGTGVSYEQYF
TGTGCCATCAGCTCCGGGACAGGGGTATCCTACGAGCAGTACTTC